Reported below is one TCR beta chain. Its antigen is unidentified. The data were obtained in a study of cytomegalovirus exposure and HLA in healthy donors. Regarding the study as a whole: From TCR beta sequences, most subjects' HLA-A and HLA-B alleles were reportedly predicted accurately.

The PCR contained 60 Vbeta and 13 Jbeta primers. Sequencing used immunoSEQ multiplex PCR; TCRdb keeps in-frame clones, though not all of them. The sample carries about 120,000 clones, roughly 72% recorded once. The sequenced sample was PBMCs. This receptor was taken from a woman aged 40 to 55 in good health and CMV-seropositive.

The CDR3 bases are TGTGCCAGCAGCTTAGATCTGCGGGATGGGGTCGGGGAGCTGTTTTTT. Amino acids: CASSLDLRDGVGELFF. The rearrangement links TRBV11-3 to TRBJ2-2; D might be TRBD2 (6 bases). This CDR3 region has 16 residues. Looked up from germline, CDR1 is SGHNT and CDR2 is YENEEA. V lost 0 bases to trimming and J lost 7 bases, with 15 bases between them.